This TCR beta chain was identified during a study of OX40 agonist ivuxolimab in advanced cancers. As for the study in general: Given to patients was ivuxolimab, an agonistic anti-OX40 (CD134) antibody.

The table came from immunoSEQ multiplex PCR; TCRdb's copy has only in-frame clones and leaves some out. The table records more than 30,000 clones, roughly 80% of them present only once. In its sample, this clone was seen once. The CDR3 extends over 15 amino acids. Germline trimming cut 3 bases from V and 5 bases from J; bases unmatched to any gene: 1. Germline V gives CDR1 LNHDA, CDR2 SQIVND (reference sequence). The chain carries TRBV19 and TRBJ2-2; TRBD2 matches 12 bases. The sequencing here drew on CD4+ or CD8+ T cells sorted from blood, taken in a trial of the OX40 agonist ivuxolimab. This receptor was identified in an adult with an advanced solid tumor such as melanoma, head and neck, liver or kidney cancer. The CDR3 region is CASSILAGGTGELFF. CDR3 DNA: TGTGCCAGTAGTATCCTAGCGGGGGGGACCGGGGAGCTGTTTTTT. Filled out from reference TRBV19 and TRBJ2-2, the complete variable domain reads DGGITQSPKYLFRKEGQNVTLSCEQNLNHDAMYWYRQDPGQGLRLIYYSQIVNDFQKGDIAEGYSVSREKKESFPLTVTSAQKNPTAFYLCASSILAGGTGELFFGEGSRLTVL.